This TCR beta chain originates from a study of cytotoxic CD8 clonotypes in ibrutinib-treated CLL. Study outcomes and limitations: While tracking circulating CD8+ T-cell counts, baseline clonality exceeded that of age-matched healthy donors.

Investigators sought sequencing depths of between 1 in 200,000 and 1 in 1 million T cells. Profiled with immunoSEQ multiplex PCR; TCRdb holds only in-frame clones, not every one. This sample has 150,000 to 200,000 clones, with approximately 68% found just once. This clone was seen a few times. Antigen unknown. V dropped 5 bases and J dropped 1 base, with 10 bases sitting between them. The length of the CDR3 is 15 residues. CDR1 and CDR2 (germline): SGHRS, YFSETQ. Sequencing was performed on PBMCs, taken after 24 months of ibrutinib treatment. This sequence joins TRBV5-1 and TRBJ2-6; D remains ambiguous. The source of this sequence is a human donor with chronic lymphocytic leukemia. CDR3 amino acids: CASSGVTSGANVLTF. The CDR3 DNA is TGCGCCAGCAGTGGGGTTACATCTGGGGCCAACGTCCTGACTTTC.